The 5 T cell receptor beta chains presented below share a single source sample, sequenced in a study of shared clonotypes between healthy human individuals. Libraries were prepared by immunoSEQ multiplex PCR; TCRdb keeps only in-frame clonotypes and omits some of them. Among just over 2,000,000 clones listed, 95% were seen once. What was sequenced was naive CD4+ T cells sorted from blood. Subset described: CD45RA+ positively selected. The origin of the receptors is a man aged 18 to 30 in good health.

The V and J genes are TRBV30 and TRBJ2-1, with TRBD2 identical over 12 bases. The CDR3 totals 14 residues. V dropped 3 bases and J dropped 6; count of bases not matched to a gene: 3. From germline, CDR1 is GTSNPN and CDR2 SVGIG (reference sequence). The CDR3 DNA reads TGTGCCTGGAGAACTAGCGGGAGGAGCAATGAGCAGTTCTTC. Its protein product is CAWRTSGRSNEQFF.

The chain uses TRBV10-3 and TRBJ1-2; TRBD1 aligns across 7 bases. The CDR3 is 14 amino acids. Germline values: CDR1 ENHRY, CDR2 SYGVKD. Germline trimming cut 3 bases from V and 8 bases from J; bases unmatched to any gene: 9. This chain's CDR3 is CAISDVGQVVGYTF. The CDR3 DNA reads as TGTGCCATCAGTGATGTCGGACAGGTGGTCGGCTACACCTTC.

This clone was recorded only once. The CDR3: CASSQWVTPDYEQYF. In nucleotides, the CDR3 is TGTGCCAGCAGCCAATGGGTGACACCCGACTACGAGCAGTACTTC. The chain uses TRBV16 and TRBJ2-7; no firm D call. The germline V gene has CDR1 KGHSY and CDR2 FQNENV. CDR3 length equals 15 residues. Trimming left V 1 base short and J 3 bases short, with 13 bases between.

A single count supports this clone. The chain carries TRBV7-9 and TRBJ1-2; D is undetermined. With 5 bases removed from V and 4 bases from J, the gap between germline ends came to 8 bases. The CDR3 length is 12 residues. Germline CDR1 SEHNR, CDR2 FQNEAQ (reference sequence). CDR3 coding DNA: TGTGCCAGCAGCACAAGGAGCTATGGCTACACCTTC. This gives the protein CASSTRSYGYTF.

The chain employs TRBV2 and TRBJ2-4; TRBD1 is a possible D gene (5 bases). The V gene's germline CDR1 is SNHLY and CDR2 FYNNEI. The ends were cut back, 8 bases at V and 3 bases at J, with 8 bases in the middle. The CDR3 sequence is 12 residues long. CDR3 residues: CASGQDKNIQYF. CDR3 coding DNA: TGTGCCAGCGGACAAGACAAAAACATTCAGTACTTC.